Shown below are 23 T cell receptor beta chains from a single sample sequenced in a study of cytomegalovirus exposure and HLA in healthy donors (TCRdb year 2017). Library prep was done by the immunoSEQ multiplex PCR assay. For the multiplex PCR, a mixture combining 60 forward primers for TCR Vbeta segments and 13 reverse primers for TCR Jbeta segments was used. The table comes from immuneACCESS by way of TCRdb, which keeps in-frame sequences with V and J called. Part of the clones is missing from these tables; in studies checked, under half for an unresolved V gene and the rest for unknown reasons. The sample table lists more than 95,000 clones, about 78% of them with a count of one. The ten largest clones add up to 0.95% to 1.5% of the sample. Sequences were obtained from PBMCs. These receptors were obtained from a female donor in good health and CMV-seronegative.

The chain combines TRBV7-9 with TRBJ2-5; 7 bases line up with TRBD2. The J segment lost 12 bases and the V segment lost 3 bases, leaving 4 bases of the junction unmatched. Germline V CDR1 and CDR2: SEHNR, FQNEAQ (reference sequence). The CDR3 extends over 11 amino acids. CDR3 loop: CASSFREAEYF. The CDR3 DNA reads TGTGCCAGCAGCTTCCGGGAGGCGGAGTACTTC.

This clone showed up just a few times. V is TRBV2 and J is TRBJ1-1; unclear D gene. Trimming left V 10 bases short and J 5 bases short, with 17 bases between. The CDR3 is 13 residues long. Germline CDR1 and CDR2: SNHLY and FYNNEI. The CDR3 coding sequence is TGTGCCACATCCCCCGATCCGGGGACTGAAGCTTTCTTT. It is translated as CATSPDPGTEAFF.

The chain joins TRBV5-5 to TRBJ1-5; D is unresolved. From germline, CDR1 is SGHKS and CDR2 YYEKEE (reference sequence). Trimming removed 0 bases at V and 7 bases at J, with 8 bases between. The CDR3 length is 13 residues. The CDR3 DNA reads TGTGCCAGCAGCTTGGCCGGTAGCCAGCCCCAGCATTTT. Translated: CASSLAGSQPQHF.

This chain connects TRBV27 to TRBJ2-2; TRBD1 might be the D (6 bases). This CDR3 has 16 residues. V shed 4 bases and J shed 2 bases, with 14 bases lying between them. Germline CDR1 reads MNHEY; CDR2 reads SMNVEV (reference sequence). The CDR3 nucleotides are TGTGCCAGCAGTTCGGTAGGGGGTTTAAACACCGGGGAGCTGTTTTTT. Protein product: CASSSVGGLNTGELFF.

A few counts support this clone. The DNA of the CDR3 is TGTGCCAGTAGTTCAGACAGGGGGCGAAACACTGAAGCTTTCTTT. Amino acid sequence: CASSSDRGRNTEAFF. This chain connects TRBV19 to TRBJ1-1; TRBD1 matches 10 bases. Trimming took 5 bases from V and 2 from J; bases not matched to a gene: 5. Germline CDR1 LNHDA, CDR2 SQIVND (reference sequence). The CDR3 spans 15 residues. Based on the CDR3 plus reference TRBV19 and TRBJ1-1, the full variable domain is DGGITQSPKYLFRKEGQNVTLSCEQNLNHDAMYWYRQDPGQGLRLIYYSQIVNDFQKGDIAEGYSVSREKKESFPLTVTSAQKNPTAFYLCASSSDRGRNTEAFFGQGTRLTVV.

The CDR3 DNA sequence: TGTGCCAGCAGTTTTTGGGGACAGGGGGGATACGAGCAGTACTTC. Its protein product is CASSFWGQGGYEQYF. The chain joins TRBV27 to TRBJ2-7, with TRBD1 matching over 11 bases. The CDR3 is 15 amino acids. V shed 3 bases and J 4 bases; nucleotides not matched to a gene: 5. Germline V gene sequence: CDR1 MNHEY, CDR2 SMNVEV (reference sequence).

This chain connects TRBV25-1 to TRBJ1-5, with D possibly matching TRBD1 (6 bases). V was clipped by 8 bases and J by 7 bases, with 15 bases between them. Looked up from germline, CDR1 is MGHDK and CDR2 is SYGVNS. The CDR3 is made up of 13 amino acids. The CDR3 loop is CASGGGAGQPQHF. CDR3 nucleotides: TGTGCCAGCGGAGGGGGGGCCGGACAGCCCCAGCATTTT. Full variable domain (remainder filled in from reference TRBV25-1 and TRBJ1-5): EADIYQTPRYLVIGTGKKITLECSQTMGHDKMYWYQQDPGMELHLIHYSYGVNSTEKGDLSSESTVSRIRTEHFPLTLESARPSHTSQYLCASGGGAGQPQHFGDGTRLSIL.

This sequence joins TRBV5-1 and TRBJ1-1, with 7 positions matching TRBD1. This CDR3 has 15 residues. With V trimmed by 3 bases and J by 1 base, 6 bases remained unmatched. CDR1 SGHRS and CDR2 YFSETQ come from the germline V gene. CDR3 bases: TGCGCCAGCAGCTACGCCGGGGACAGGAACACTGAAGCTTTCTTT. Its protein product is CASSYAGDRNTEAFF.

The gene calls are TRBV6-5 and TRBJ1-2, with TRBD1 matching over 7 bases. The V gene's germline CDR1 is MNHEY and CDR2 SVGAGI. The CDR3 totals 13 residues. Trimming cost V 6 bases and J 2 bases; bases outside gene matches: 3. The CDR3 region has the DNA TGTGCCAGCAGCCAGACAGGGAACTATGGCTACACCTTC. Encoded protein: CASSQTGNYGYTF.

The CDR3 here is CASSIVGLAGYYSGANVLTF. The CDR3 coding sequence is TGTGCCAGTAGTATAGTGGGACTAGCGGGATACTACTCTGGGGCCAACGTCCTGACTTTC. The chain uses TRBV19 and TRBJ2-6, with TRBD2 matching over 13 bases. Looked up from germline, CDR1 is LNHDA and CDR2 is SQIVND (reference sequence). The CDR3 length is 20 residues. V gave up 1 base and J gave up 0 bases; unmatched junction bases: 6.

The chain couples TRBV29-1 to TRBJ2-5; 9 positions match TRBD1. J gave up 5 bases and V 7 bases, and 5 bases lay outside the gene matches. Germline CDR1 is SQVTM and CDR2 is ANQGSEA. This CDR3 has 12 amino acids. The DNA for the CDR3 is TGCAGCGGGGGACAGGGTATGGAGACCCAGTACTTC. This gives the protein CSGGQGMETQYF.

The rearrangement uses TRBV2 and TRBJ2-5; D might be TRBD2 (6 bases). V was pared by 7 bases and J by 2 bases, with 11 bases between. This CDR3 is built from 13 residues. Germline CDR1 and CDR2: SNHLY and FYNNEI. DNA of the CDR3: TGTGCCAGCACTCGGGAGAAGCAAGAGACCCAGTACTTC. Protein product: CASTREKQETQYF.

The chain recombines TRBV5-1 with TRBJ1-2; D is unresolved. The CDR3 is made up of 15 amino acids. Germline V lookup: CDR1 SGHRS, CDR2 YFSETQ. Trimming took off 4 bases at V and 0 bases at J, with 13 bases between the two ends. The CDR3 protein is CASSGRPGANYGYTF. Written as DNA, the CDR3 is TGCGCCAGCAGCGGACGTCCGGGAGCTAACTATGGCTACACCTTC.

This chain joins TRBV11-2 and TRBJ1-3; D is perhaps TRBD1 (5 bases). The CDR3 is made up of 17 amino acids. Trimming removed 1 base at V and 0 bases at J, with 13 bases between. CDR1 and CDR2 (germline): SGHAT, FQNNGV. The CDR3 sequence is CASSLGPGSVSGNTIYF. The DNA for the CDR3 is TGTGCCAGCAGCTTAGGACCAGGGTCGGTCTCTGGAAACACCATATATTTT.

This chain joins TRBV12-5 and TRBJ2-1; D uncertain. V lost 5 bases, J lost 0 bases, and 8 bases lay in between. This CDR3 region has 14 residues. The germline gives CDR1 LGHNT, CDR2 FRNRAP. The DNA for the CDR3 is TGTGCTAGTGGTCTGACAATCTCCTACAATGAGCAGTTCTTC. This translates into CASGLTISYNEQFF.

V is TRBV5-4 and J is TRBJ1-1, with no clear D. The V gene lost 1 base and the J gene lost 1 base, with 8 bases spanning the gap. The length of the CDR3 is 14 residues. Germline V gives CDR1 SGHNT, CDR2 YYREEE (reference sequence). In DNA, the CDR3 is TGTGCCAGCAGCTTGCGAGGCGGGAACACTGAAGCTTTCTTT. Translated, it gives CASSLRGGNTEAFF.

This clone was found a few times. This chain uses TRBV5-1 with TRBJ2-7; TRBD2 matches 9 bases. The CDR3 sequence is 14 residues long. Germline loops: CDR1 SGHRS, CDR2 YFSETQ. The V gene end was trimmed by 5 bases and the J gene end by 4 bases; junction bases not matched to a gene: 7. The CDR3 sequence is CASRPSGDFYEQYF. Here the CDR3 DNA reads TGCGCCAGCAGACCTAGCGGGGATTTTTACGAGCAGTACTTC.

The chain links TRBV10-3 to TRBJ1-1; 8 nucleotides align to TRBD1. Germline V CDR1 and CDR2: ENHRY, SYGVKD. The CDR3 has 15 residues. With 1 base clipped from V and 6 bases from J, the junction kept 7 bases outside the gene matches. For the CDR3, the DNA is TGTGCCATCAGTGAGTGGACAGGGACCTTCGCTGAAGCTTTCTTT. This translates into CAISEWTGTFAEAFF.

This chain joins TRBV2 and TRBJ2-7, with D possibly matching TRBD1 (6 bases). The ends were cut back, 7 bases at V and 0 bases at J, with 16 bases in the middle. Germline V gives CDR1 SNHLY, CDR2 FYNNEI. CDR3 size: 15 residues. As DNA, the CDR3 is TGTGCCAGCAACAAGCAGGGGTCAAGCTCCTACGAGCAGTACTTC. It specifies CASNKQGSSSYEQYF.

The chain combines TRBV28 with TRBJ1-1, with a tentative D call TRBD1 (5 bases). The V gene's germline CDR1 is MDHEN and CDR2 SYDVKM. Trimming pared 11 bases from V and 4 bases from J, leaving 11 bases between. CDR3 size: 11 residues. CDR3 sequence: CAAGGTTEAFF. Here the CDR3 DNA reads TGTGCCGCGGGGGGAACCACTGAAGCTTTCTTT. The full variable domain, in which reference TRBV28 and TRBJ1-1 provide the parts outside the CDR3, is DVKVTQSSRYLVKRTGEKVFLECVQDMDHENMFWYRQDPGLGLRLIYFSYDVKMKEKGDIPEGYSVSREKKERFSLILESASTNQTSMYLCAAGGTTEAFFGQGTRLTVV.

The CDR3 DNA reads as TGTGCCAGCTCTCCCGGACAGGGCATGAACACTGAAGCTTTCTTT. Encoded protein: CASSPGQGMNTEAFF. This rearrangement joins TRBV18 to TRBJ1-1; 8 positions agree with TRBD1. Trimming cost V 6 bases and J 0 bases; bases outside gene matches: 6. This CDR3 spans 15 amino acids. CDR1 is KGHSH, CDR2 LQKENI, per germline.

The chain is built from TRBV10-3 and TRBJ2-7, with D hard to call. The CDR3 is 11 amino acids. Per germline, CDR1 ENHRY and CDR2 SYGVKD. The V and J ends lost 5 bases and 3 bases respectively, with 5 bases between them. CDR3: CAISFGYEQYF. DNA for the CDR3: TGTGCCATCAGTTTCGGCTACGAGCAGTACTTC.

J is TRBJ2-4 and V is TRBV18, with 9 bases that match TRBD2. Losses at the gene ends were 6 bases for V and 5 bases for J; bases not matched to a gene: 5. CDR1 is KGHSH, CDR2 LQKENI, per germline. This CDR3 is 14 amino acids long. The CDR3 protein is CASSQGLAQNIQYF. The CDR3 DNA is TGTGCCAGCTCCCAGGGACTAGCTCAAAACATTCAGTACTTC.